This TCR beta chain was observed in a study of blood T cell repertoires in COVID-19. Study in general: The origin of the acute and convalescent COVID-19 samples was the United States, Italy and Spain. PBMCs, B-cell-depleted T cells, or T cells provided the cDNA or gDNA that made up the material.

TCRdb keeps only in-frame clones here, not all; method: immunoSEQ multiplex PCR. The sample lists around 130,000 clones, about 87% occurring once. This CDR3 is 15 amino acids long. Trimming removed 0 bases at V and 2 bases at J, with 11 bases between. The germline CDR1 and CDR2 sequences are SGDLS and YYNGEE. The sequencing sample was made of peripheral blood. This TCR was recovered from a man in his sixties with active or convalescent COVID-19. The rearrangement links TRBV9 to TRBJ2-5; D might be TRBD1 (5 bases). CDR3 DNA: TGTGCCAGCAGCGTAGGGGTCAGGGATCAAGAGACCCAGTACTTC. Translation gives CASSVGVRDQETQYF.